The present T cell receptor beta chain was sequenced within a study of T cell responses to AZD1222 COVID-19 vaccine. Study outcomes and limitations: Increases in Spike-specific TCR breadth and depth were seen after two AZD1222 doses. The peak T cell response came first, and repertoires were sampled only after it. White British donors predominated, females outnumbered males, and clonal diversity was possibly underestimated.

Some clones are missing from TCRdb's copy, which holds only in-frame ones; the method was immunoSEQ multiplex PCR. The sample includes 100,000 to 150,000 clones, approximately 90% of them seen just once. The CDR3 runs to 14 residues. CDR1 LGHDT and CDR2 YNNKEL come from the germline V gene (reference sequence). The V gene lost 0 bases and the J gene lost 2 bases, with 7 bases spanning the gap. With regard to this clone: Its antigen remains unidentified.

The material was peripheral blood, obtained on day 0 of AZD1222 vaccination. V gene TRBV3-1 (or the pseudogene TRBV3-2) combines with J gene TRBJ1-1, with D hard to call. This TCR derives from an adult in good health. CDR3 protein: CASSQDGRNTEAFF. For the CDR3, the DNA is TGTGCCAGCAGCCAAGACGGCAGAAACACTGAAGCTTTCTTT.